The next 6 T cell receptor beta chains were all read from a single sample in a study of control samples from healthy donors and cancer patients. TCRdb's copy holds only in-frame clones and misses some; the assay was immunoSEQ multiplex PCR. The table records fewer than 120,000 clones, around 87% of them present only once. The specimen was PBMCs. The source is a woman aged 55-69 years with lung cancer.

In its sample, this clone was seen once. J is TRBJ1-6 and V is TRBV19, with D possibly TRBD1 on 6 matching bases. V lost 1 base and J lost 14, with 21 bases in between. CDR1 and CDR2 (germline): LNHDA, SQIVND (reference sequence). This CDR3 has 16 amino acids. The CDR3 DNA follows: TGTGCCAGTAGTATAGTTGAGTGGACAGAAGGAGCAGCCCTCCACTTT. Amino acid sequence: CASSIVEWTEGAALHF.

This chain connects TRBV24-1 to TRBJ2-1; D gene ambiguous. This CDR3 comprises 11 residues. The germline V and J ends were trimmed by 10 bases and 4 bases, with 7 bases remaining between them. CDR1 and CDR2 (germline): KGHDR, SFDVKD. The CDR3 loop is CATETYNEQFF. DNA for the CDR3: TGTGCCACTGAGACATACAATGAGCAGTTCTTC.

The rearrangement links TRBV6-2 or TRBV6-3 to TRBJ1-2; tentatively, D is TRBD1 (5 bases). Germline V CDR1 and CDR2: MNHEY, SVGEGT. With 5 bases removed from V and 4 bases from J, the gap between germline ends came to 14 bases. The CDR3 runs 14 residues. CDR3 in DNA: TGTGCCAGCAGTAACACGGGGACGCTCTATGGCTACACCTTC. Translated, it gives CASSNTGTLYGYTF.

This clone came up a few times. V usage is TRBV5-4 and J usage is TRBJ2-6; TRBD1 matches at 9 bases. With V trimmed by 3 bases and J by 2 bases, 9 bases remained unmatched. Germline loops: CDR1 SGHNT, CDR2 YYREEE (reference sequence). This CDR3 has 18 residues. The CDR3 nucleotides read TGTGCCAGCAGCTCCACGGGACAGGGCGGTACTGGGGCCAACGTCCTGACTTTC. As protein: CASSSTGQGGTGANVLTF.

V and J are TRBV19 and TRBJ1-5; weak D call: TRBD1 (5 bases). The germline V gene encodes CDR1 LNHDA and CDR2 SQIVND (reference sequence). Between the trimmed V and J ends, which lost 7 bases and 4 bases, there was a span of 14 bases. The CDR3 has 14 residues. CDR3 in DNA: TGTGCCAGTACCATCGCGGGGGGAAATCAGCCCCAGCATTTT. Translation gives CASTIAGGNQPQHF. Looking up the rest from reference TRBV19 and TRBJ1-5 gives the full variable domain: DGGITQSPKYLFRKEGQNVTLSCEQNLNHDAMYWYRQDPGQGLRLIYYSQIVNDFQKGDIAEGYSVSREKKESFPLTVTSAQKNPTAFYLCASTIAGGNQPQHFGDGTRLSIL.

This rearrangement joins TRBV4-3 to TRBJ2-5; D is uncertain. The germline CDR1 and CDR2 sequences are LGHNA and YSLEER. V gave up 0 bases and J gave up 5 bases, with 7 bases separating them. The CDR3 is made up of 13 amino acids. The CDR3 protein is CASSQDLKETQYF. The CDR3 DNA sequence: TGCGCCAGCAGCCAAGATCTTAAGGAGACCCAGTACTTC.